The clone carrying this TCR beta chain was detected many times. This entry is derived from a study of T-cell reconstitution after alpha-beta-depleted transplantation in children. This CDR3 is built from 15 residues. CDR1 and CDR2 from the germline V gene are SGHTA and FQGTGA. Between the trimmed V and J ends, which lost 3 bases and 2 bases, there was a span of 11 bases. The authors prepared the TCRbeta library with unique molecular identifiers. One entry per CDR3 protein results from TCRdb running MiXCR on the PCR reads. The sample has a few hundred thousand distinct CDR3 sequences; 10% are singletons.

This chain connects TRBV7-3 to TRBJ2-1; D is possibly TRBD2 (5 bases). This TCR derives from a human donor who donated a stem cell graft to a child with acute lymphoblastic leukemia. The input for sequencing was PBMCs from the stem cell graft donor, taken from the stem cell graft. CDR3 coding DNA: TGTGCCAGCAGCTTTGGACTCGACCCCTACAATGAGCAGTTCTTC. Translated: CASSFGLDPYNEQFF.